The T cell receptor beta chain described here comes from a study of regulatory T cells in long-lasting Graves disease. Study results and caveats: Reduced TCR diversity was observed in persistent Graves' patients versus newly diagnosed patients.

Sequencing libraries for TCR beta were prepared with iRepertoire HTBI primers and Arm-PCR of CDR3 regions. Each CDR3 protein is one row after TCRdb ran MiXCR on the multiplex PCR reads. The profile shows 360,000 or so distinct CDR3 sequences, about an eighth of them singletons. This clonotype has more than one count but fewer than ten. The antigen remains unidentified. The time point denotes: newly diagnosed GD, antithyroid drugs for less than 3 months. Isolated PBMC RNA provided the starting material for the TCR library. This same sample was also part of a study on T cells in Graves' hyperthyroidism and ophthalmopathy. Per that paper: Criteria for exclusion of patients were uncontrolled infection, other autoimmune disease, pregnancy or lactation. An initial round of RT-PCR targeting the TCR CDR3 relied on the HTBI primer set. Median prediction lead before ophthalmopathy onset was 6.5 months with the model.

This TCR was recovered from a woman younger than 30 with Graves disease. The sample in question was peripheral blood mononuclear cells (PBMCs), obtained at new diagnosis, from a patient treated with antithyroid drugs.

The CDR3 protein is CASSTPLRGRGNTEAFF. CDR3 coding DNA: TGTGCCAGTAGTACTCCGCTCCGGGGGAGGGGGAACACTGAAGCTTTCTTT. V usage is TRBV19 and J usage is TRBJ1-1; D might be TRBD1 (5 bases). Germline V gene sequence: CDR1 LNHDA, CDR2 SQIVND (reference sequence). The V end lost 4 bases, the J end lost 1 base, and 19 bases lay between the germline ends. The CDR3 has 17 residues.